Following are 11 T cell receptor beta chains from one sample sequenced in a study of cytomegalovirus exposure and HLA in healthy donors. 60 Vbeta and 13 Jbeta primers were used in PCR. Only in-frame clones appear in the TCRdb table, and some are missing; sequencing was by immunoSEQ multiplex PCR. The sample lists around 90,000 clones, 62% occurring once. Source material: PBMCs. All receptors derive from a woman aged 25-40 years in good health and CMV-seropositive.

The chain combines TRBV6-1 with TRBJ1-1, with D perhaps TRBD1 (6 bases). Germline assignment: CDR1 MNHNS and CDR2 SASEGT. The CDR3 is made up of 15 amino acids. The V end was cut by 8 bases, the J end by 3 bases, with 19 bases between. CDR3 region: CASEPGHLRDTEAFF. The CDR3, as DNA: TGTGCCAGCGAACCGGGACATTTACGCGACACTGAAGCTTTCTTT.

This clone showed up just a few times. The genes are TRBV27 and TRBJ2-3; tentatively, D is TRBD1 (5 bases). The CDR3 sequence is 13 residues long. The germline V gene encodes CDR1 MNHEY and CDR2 SMNVEV (reference sequence). The V end was cut by 6 bases, the J end by 3 bases, with 10 bases between. CDR3 sequence (DNA): TGTGCCAGCAGGGGTTCAGGGACAGATACGCAGTATTTT. Protein product: CASRGSGTDTQYF.

This clone was seen only a few times. V and J are TRBV2 and TRBJ2-4, with D maybe TRBD2 (8 bases). Trimming left V 7 bases short and J 4 bases short, with 17 bases between. Germline loops: CDR1 SNHLY, CDR2 FYNNEI. This CDR3 has 15 amino acids. The CDR3 is CASNWAGGQKNIQYF. In nucleotides, the CDR3 is TGTGCCAGCAACTGGGCGGGGGGACAGAAAAACATTCAGTACTTC. The variable domain in full, with the rest retrieved from reference TRBV2 and TRBJ2-4, is EPEVTQTPSHQVTQMGQEVILRCVPISNHLYFYWYRQILGQKVEFLVSFYNNEISEKSEIFDDQFSVERPDGSNFTLKIRSTKLEDSAMYFCASNWAGGQKNIQYFGAGTRLSVL.

This chain connects TRBV9 to TRBJ1-2, with 8 bases lining up with TRBD1. The CDR3 sequence is 15 residues long. Germline values: CDR1 SGDLS, CDR2 YYNGEE. The ends lost 0 bases at V and 9 bases at J; junction bases unmatched: 10. For the CDR3, the DNA is TGTGCCAGCAGCGTAGCTACAGGGGGGTCGCGGAGCTACACCTTC. Amino acids: CASSVATGGSRSYTF. The full variable domain, its missing parts supplied by reference TRBV9 and TRBJ1-2, is DSGVTQTPKHLITATGQRVTLRCSPRSGDLSVYWYQQSLDQGLQFLIQYYNGEERAKGNILERFSAQQFPDLHSELNLSSLELGDSALYFCASSVATGGSRSYTFGSGTRLTVV.

The gene calls are TRBV4-2 and TRBJ2-3, with TRBD2 identical over 7 bases. V dropped 6 bases and J dropped 2; count of bases not matched to a gene: 8. This CDR3 region has 15 residues. The V gene's germline CDR1 is LGHNA and CDR2 YNFKEQ. In nucleotides, the CDR3 is TGTGCCAGCAGGCCCTTTGCGGGGGACACAGATACGCAGTATTTT. Protein product: CASRPFAGDTDTQYF.

The chain couples TRBV5-1 to TRBJ1-2; D is undetermined. This CDR3 has 15 amino acids. V lost 0 bases and J lost 1, with 10 bases in between. From germline, CDR1 is SGHRS and CDR2 YFSETQ. The DNA of the CDR3 is TGCGCCAGCAGCTTGGAAACACGGAGTAACTATGGCTACACCTTC. Translated: CASSLETRSNYGYTF.

The chain carries TRBV4-1 and TRBJ1-5; 8 bases are shared with TRBD1. CDR3 length equals 15 residues. Germline V gene sequence: CDR1 MGHRA, CDR2 YSYEKL. With V trimmed by 4 bases and J by 0 bases, 2 bases remained unmatched. The CDR3 bases are TGCGCCAGCAGCCGACAGGGGAATAGCAATCAGCCCCAGCATTTT. Its translation: CASSRQGNSNQPQHF.

The V gene is TRBV19, the J gene TRBJ2-5; D might be TRBD1 (6 bases). Trimming cost V 9 bases and J 5 bases, with 16 bases left between them. The CDR3 totals 13 residues. Germline lookup yields CDR1 LNHDA and CDR2 SQIVND (reference sequence). The chain's CDR3 is CASTQQGFETQYF. The CDR3 region has the DNA TGTGCCAGCACTCAACAGGGTTTTGAGACCCAGTACTTC.

The V gene is TRBV11-3, the J gene TRBJ2-3; 7 positions match TRBD2. V dropped 1 base and J dropped 1; count of bases not matched to a gene: 8. This CDR3 spans 17 amino acids. Germline values: CDR1 SGHNT, CDR2 YENEEA. Here the CDR3 DNA reads TGTGCCAGCAGCTTAGCTTACGCCGCGGGAGGCACAGATACGCAGTATTTT. Translated, it gives CASSLAYAAGGTDTQYF.

This chain links TRBV30 with TRBJ1-3; D is ambiguous. V was clipped by 0 bases and J by 4 bases, with 7 bases between them. The CDR3 loop spans 13 amino acids. Per germline, CDR1 GTSNPN and CDR2 SVGIG (reference sequence). CDR3 region: CAWSVLEGNTIYF. The CDR3 bases are TGTGCCTGGAGTGTACTCGAGGGAAACACCATATATTTT.

The genes are TRBV10-3 and TRBJ2-1; 10 nucleotides align to TRBD2. V gave up 7 bases and J gave up 5 bases; unmatched junction bases: 8. The CDR3 loop spans 15 amino acids. CDR1 and CDR2 from the germline V gene are ENHRY and SYGVKD. CDR3 loop: CAITKGLAGDNEQFF. Written as DNA, the CDR3 is TGTGCCATCACCAAGGGGCTAGCGGGGGACAATGAGCAGTTCTTC.